Sequencing of this T cell receptor (beta chain) was carried out in a study of T-cell memory formation after mild COVID-19. This clonotype was recorded a few times. TCRdb itself ran the 5' RACE reads through MiXCR, one entry per CDR3 protein. The sample has over 120,000 distinct CDR3 sequences, 6% to 6.5% seen once. This clonotype was obtained from an adult woman who had mild COVID-19 (a few samples of this study predate the infection). Cell type and time point are not known. The source material was PBMCs or a T cell subset sorted from them (not recorded which).

The DNA for the CDR3 is TGTGCCAGCAGCACACTGGTGAACTATGGCTACACCTTC. The encoded protein is CASSTLVNYGYTF. This chain uses TRBV12-3 or TRBV12-4 with TRBJ1-2; D unclear. Deletions cut 6 bases from V and 2 bases from J, with 10 bases between. The CDR3 runs to 13 residues.